Sequencing of this TCR beta chain was carried out in a study of monozygotic twins with inflammatory bowel disease (dated by TCRdb to between 2017 and 2020). Broadly, across the study: In total, approximately 28 monozygotic twin pairs made up the full study: 19 Danish pairs, all IBD-discordant, plus nine German pairs, of which four were IBD-concordant and five were IBD-discordant. The search for disease-associated traits relied mainly on comparing, within discordant pairs, IBD patients with their genetically identical healthy co-twins. Each individual had, on average, about 151 000 unique TCRalpha sequences and 181 000 unique TCRbeta sequences available for analysis.

A remark on this clonotype: No antigen is known for it.

The investigation overall reported the following: The analysis was unable to tell different T cell subtypes apart. No single strong signal or clonotype linked to IBD turned up in the results, so the idea that one exists was not supported. IBD patients shared fewer clonotypes with other individuals than healthy twins did, most markedly in patients showing signs of disease activity. Repertoire similarity did not differ between concordant and discordant twins, which could be due to limited statistical power. IBD patients had lower TCRbeta repertoire diversity, measured by the inverse Simpson index, than their healthy co-twins. Because patients were on differing immunosuppressive treatments, the repertoires may have picked up extra background noise and inter-individual variability.

From each donor, an approximately 2.4 ml peripheral blood sample was collected into PAXgene tubes and kept at -80 degrees C. Total RNA was isolated from whole blood with the PAXgene blood miRNA kit on an automated QIAcube, without T cell sorting. Peripheral blood from monozygotic twin pairs, either concordant or discordant for inflammatory bowel disease, underwent deep TCRalpha and TCRbeta repertoire profiling that used unique molecular barcoding. Smoking habits were recorded for all twin pairs, and individuals were classified as current, former or never smokers. The CDR3, cysteine through phenylalanine, is 15 amino acids long. The protein alone is recorded here. The germline V gene yields SGHRS for CDR1 and YFSETQ for CDR2. Receptors were amplified or captured by 5' RACE. The input for every TCR library was roughly 4,000 ng of total RNA. cDNA was synthesized with SMARTScribe reverse transcriptase in eight separate reactions per sample. During cDNA synthesis, unique molecular identifiers containing a 6-nucleotide sample barcode were introduced by template switching. Amplification of TCRalpha and TCRbeta cDNA involved two nested PCRs of approximately 16 and 10 cycles, and each PCR was followed by bead purification. Before amplification, the cDNA was treated with uracil DNA-glycosylase and purified using the QIAquick PCR purification kit. In the second PCR, Illumina TruSeq-compatible adapters and sample-specific barcodes were added. Library quality and concentration were assessed using TapeStation and Qubit, and about 5 ng of each library was pooled. Pooled libraries were sequenced on an Illumina HiSeq2500 single-index Rapid Run with 2 x 100 bp reads and custom sequencing primers. As for the authors' bioinformatics: MiGEC version 1.2.6 was used for UMI-based consensus assembly to correct PCR and sequencing errors. MiXCR version 2.1.1 was used for V(D)J alignment, clonotype assembly and CDR3 extraction. Normalisation of gene usage, clonotype sharing and MAIT/NKT TCR abundance was achieved by analysing the top 1000, 10 000 and 20 000 clonotypes per sample. After downsampling to 27 000 UMIs, diversity was calculated as the inverse Simpson index using the vegan R package. Paired Mann-Whitney U tests were applied to discordant twin pairs, and Benjamini-Hochberg correction was used for multiple testing. TCRdb reprocessed the sequencing reads and holds a single record per CDR3 protein sequence, with no DNA. V and J calls and clone size were set by TCRdb, not the authors. The table kept for this sample lists 150,000 to 200,000 distinct CDR3 sequences. The top ten clonotypes cover just under 7.5% of the sample.

The receptor was isolated from a human donor with ulcerative colitis or Crohn's disease, or a healthy co-twin of an affected twin (not recorded which). This chain is built from TRBV5-1 and TRBJ2-5; TCRdb gives TRBD2 as the D gene, but with no DNA this cannot be confirmed. The sequenced sample was blood. The CDR3 region has the sequence CASMQEGRGEETQYF. Extended through the reference TRBV5-1 and TRBJ2-5 proteins, this CDR3 yields the full variable domain: KAGVTQTPRYLIKTRGQQVTLSCSPISGHRSVSWYQQTPGQGLQFLFEYFSETQRNKGNFPGRFSGRQFSNSRSEMNVSTLELGDSALYLCASMQEGRGEETQYFGPGTRLLVL.